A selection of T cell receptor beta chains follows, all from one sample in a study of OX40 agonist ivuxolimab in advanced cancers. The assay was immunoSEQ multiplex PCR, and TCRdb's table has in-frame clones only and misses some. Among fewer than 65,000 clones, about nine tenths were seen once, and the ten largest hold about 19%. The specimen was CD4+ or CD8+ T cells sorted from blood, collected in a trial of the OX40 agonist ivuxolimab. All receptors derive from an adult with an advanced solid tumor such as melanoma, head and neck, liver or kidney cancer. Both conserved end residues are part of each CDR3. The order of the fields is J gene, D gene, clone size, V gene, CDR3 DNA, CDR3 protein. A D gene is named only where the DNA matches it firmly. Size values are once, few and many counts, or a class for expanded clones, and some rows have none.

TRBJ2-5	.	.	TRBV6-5	TGTGCCAGCAGTTACTCTCCAGGGGCAGAGACCCAGTACTTC	CASSYSPGAETQYF
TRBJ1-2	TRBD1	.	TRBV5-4	TGTGCCAGCCATGACAGGGGCGTAATCTATGGCTACACCTTC	CASHDRGVIYGYTF
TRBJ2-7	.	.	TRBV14	TGTGCCAGCAGCCATGTAGGAGACAGCCCCTACGAGCAGTACTTC	CASSHVGDSPYEQYF
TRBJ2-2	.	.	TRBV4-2	TGTGCCAGCAGCCAAGTAGACTTTAACACCGGGGAGCTGTTTTTT	CASSQVDFNTGELFF
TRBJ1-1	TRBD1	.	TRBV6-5	TGTGCCAGCAGTAAAACCCCAGGGGGCACTGAAGCTTTCTTT	CASSKTPGGTEAFF
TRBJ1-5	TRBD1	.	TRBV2	TGTGCCAGCAGTTCCGGGACAGGGGATCGGCCCCAGCATTTT	CASSSGTGDRPQHF
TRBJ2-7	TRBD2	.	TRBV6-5	TGTGCCAGCAGTTACTCGTCAGCGGGGGGGCTCAGAAACTTC	CASSYSSAGGLRNF
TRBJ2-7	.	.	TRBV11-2	TGTGCCAGCAGCCTCACCCCAGGGACCCGCGAGCAGTACTTC	CASSLTPGTREQYF
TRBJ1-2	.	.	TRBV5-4	TGTGCCAGCAGCCCCACGGCTGGTTCTATTGGCTACACCTTC	CASSPTAGSIGYTF
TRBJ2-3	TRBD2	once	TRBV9	TGTGCCAGCAGCGTCTGGACTAGCGGGGTGCGGGGTACGCAGTATTTT	CASSVWTSGVRGTQYF
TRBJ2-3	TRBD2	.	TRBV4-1	TGCGCCAGCAGCCAAATTCCCGGGACTAGCGGGGGGGCTGATACGCAGTATTTT	CASSQIPGTSGGADTQYF
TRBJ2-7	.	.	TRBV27	TGTGCCAGCAGTTTATCTCCAATTGGCGAGCAGTACTTC	CASSLSPIGEQYF
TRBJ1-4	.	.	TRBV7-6	TGTGCCAGCAGCTTTCGGCCGGGGGTAGGTGAAAAACTGTTTTTT	CASSFRPGVGEKLFF
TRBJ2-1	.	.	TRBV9	TGTGCCAGCAGCGTAGACCTACTCAATGAGCAGTTCTTC	CASSVDLLNEQFF
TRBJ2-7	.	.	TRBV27	TGTGCCAGCAGCCCAACCATCTACGAGCAGTACTTC	CASSPTIYEQYF
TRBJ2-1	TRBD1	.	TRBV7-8	TGTGCCAGCAGTCCCAAACAGGGGTCAGGGTATATTGGAAATGAGCAGTTCTTC	CASSPKQGSGYIGNEQFF
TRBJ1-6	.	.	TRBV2	TGTGCCAGCGGAGCGGCGGCACCCCTCCACTTT	CASGAAAPLHF
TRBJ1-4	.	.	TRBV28	TGTGCCAGCAGTTTTTATGTGGGACTGACTAATGAAAAACTGTTTTTT	CASSFYVGLTNEKLFF
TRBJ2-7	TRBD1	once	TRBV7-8	TGTGCCAGCAGCACCGGGACAGCTAACATCTACGAGCAGTACTTC	CASSTGTANIYEQYF
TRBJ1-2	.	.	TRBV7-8	TGTGCCAGCAGCTTAAGCCTCGGGGTAATCTATGGCTACACCTTC	CASSLSLGVIYGYTF
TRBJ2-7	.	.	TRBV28	TGTGCCAGCAGTTGGCGGTTAGCCTACGAGCAGTACTTC	CASSWRLAYEQYF
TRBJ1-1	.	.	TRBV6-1	TGTGCCAGCAGTACAGGGATGAACACTGAAGCTTTCTTT	CASSTGMNTEAFF
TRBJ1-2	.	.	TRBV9	TGTGCCAGCAGCGTAGGGTATGGCTACACCTTC	CASSVGYGYTF
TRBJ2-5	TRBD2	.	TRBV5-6	TGTGCCAGCAGCGGAGGGACTAGCCTGGCAGAGACCCAGTACTTC	CASSGGTSLAETQYF
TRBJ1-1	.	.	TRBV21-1	TGTGCCAGCAGCAATTGGGGACAGCGGAACACTGAAGCTTTCTTT	CASSNWGQRNTEAFF
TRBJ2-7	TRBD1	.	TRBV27	TGTGCCAGCCGACCCTCCGGGACAGGGGGCTGGTACGAGCAGTACTTC	CASRPSGTGGWYEQYF
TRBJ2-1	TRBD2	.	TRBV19	TGTGCCAGTAGTAGCGGGGGGGCTGGAGAGCAGTTCTTC	CASSSGGAGEQFF
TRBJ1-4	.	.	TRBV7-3	TGTGCCAGCAGCTTAACTTTTGCAACTAATGAAAAACTGTTTTTT	CASSLTFATNEKLFF
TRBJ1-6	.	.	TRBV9	TGTGCCAGCAGCGTAGAGTCGGGACGAGGTGGCTCACCCCTCCACTTT	CASSVESGRGGSPLHF
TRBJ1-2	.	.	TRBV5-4	TGTGCCAGCACCTCCTGGGACGGAACTAACTATGGCTACACCTTC	CASTSWDGTNYGYTF
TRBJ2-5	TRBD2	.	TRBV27	TGTGCCAGCAGTATAGCGGGGATCGGATTGTACCAAGAGACCCAGTACTTC	CASSIAGIGLYQETQYF
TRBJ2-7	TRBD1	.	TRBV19	TGTGCCAGTAGTGGGACAGGGGTGAGCGAGCAGTACTTC	CASSGTGVSEQYF
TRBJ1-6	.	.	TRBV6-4	TGTGCCAGCAGTGACTCCTTTAATTCACCCCTCCACTTT	CASSDSFNSPLHF
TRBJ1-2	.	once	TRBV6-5	TGTGCCAGCAGTTACGTGATGGGGTCAGAAGGCTATGGCTACACCTTC	CASSYVMGSEGYGYTF
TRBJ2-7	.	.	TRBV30	TGTGCCTGGAGTGTGGGGGACCACGAGCAGTACTTC	CAWSVGDHEQYF
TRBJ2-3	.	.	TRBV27	TGTGCCAGCAACTGGGCAGATACGCAGTATTTT	CASNWADTQYF
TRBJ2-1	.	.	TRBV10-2	TGCGCCAGCAGTGAGTCCGGAGGCTCCTACAATGAGCAGTTCTTC	CASSESGGSYNEQFF
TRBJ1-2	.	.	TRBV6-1	TGCGCCAGCAGTGAGAATTTAGGAGGCTACACCTTC	CASSENLGGYTF
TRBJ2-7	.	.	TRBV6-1	TGTGCCAGCAGTGACCGAGGGTACCACGAGCAGTACTTC	CASSDRGYHEQYF
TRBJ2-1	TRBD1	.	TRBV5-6	TGTGCCAGCAGCCAGGGGGTTGGCAATGAGCAGTTCTTC	CASSQGVGNEQFF
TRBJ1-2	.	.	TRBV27	TGTGCCAGCAGTTTAGATGGACAATGGGCCACTAACTATGGCTACACCTTC	CASSLDGQWATNYGYTF